This entry describes one TCR beta chain. Sequencing used immunoSEQ multiplex PCR; TCRdb keeps in-frame clones, though not all of them. The table has roughly 170,000 clones, roughly 95% seen once. V lost 1 base and J lost 5, with 8 bases in between. Germline-derived CDR1 and CDR2 are MGHDK and SYGVNS. This CDR3 comprises 14 residues. The data originate from a study of control samples from healthy donors and cancer patients. The V call is TRBV25-1, the J call TRBJ2-2; possibly TRBD2 for D (5 bases). The origin of this receptor is a woman in her sixties in good health. The sequenced sample was blood. The DNA of the CDR3 is TGTGCCAGCAGTGAATCGCCGGGGACCGGGGAGCTGTTTTTT. Translated, it gives CASSESPGTGELFF.